The subject of this entry is one TCR beta chain. Its antigen remains unidentified. Clones were sequenced by immunoSEQ multiplex PCR, and TCRdb holds only the in-frame ones, with some missing. Of approximately 2.5 million clones listed, approximately 93% are singletons. The data originate from a study of shared clonotypes between healthy human individuals. Overall study findings and caveats: Sequencing depth was a factor that was expected to affect clonotype sharing among donors.

This CDR3 spans 16 amino acids. Germline assignment: CDR1 SNHLY and CDR2 FYNNEI. V lost 5 bases to trimming and J lost 7 bases, with 24 bases between them. Sequenced sample: naive CD4+ T cells from PBMCs. Subset given: CD45RA+ positively selected. The sequence was collected from a man aged 18 to 30 in good health. Some clones in this sample may be carry-over from other donors' samples. This sequence joins TRBV2 and TRBJ2-7; the D gene is possibly TRBD2 (5 bases). The CDR3 DNA is TGTGCCAGCAGTACCCAAAGGGTTGGACTGGGTGGGGAGCAGTACTTC. Translated: CASSTQRVGLGGEQYF. The full variable domain, its missing parts supplied by reference TRBV2 and TRBJ2-7, is EPEVTQTPSHQVTQMGQEVILRCVPISNHLYFYWYRQILGQKVEFLVSFYNNEISEKSEIFDDQFSVERPDGSNFTLKIRSTKLEDSAMYFCASSTQRVGLGGEQYFGPGTRLTVT.